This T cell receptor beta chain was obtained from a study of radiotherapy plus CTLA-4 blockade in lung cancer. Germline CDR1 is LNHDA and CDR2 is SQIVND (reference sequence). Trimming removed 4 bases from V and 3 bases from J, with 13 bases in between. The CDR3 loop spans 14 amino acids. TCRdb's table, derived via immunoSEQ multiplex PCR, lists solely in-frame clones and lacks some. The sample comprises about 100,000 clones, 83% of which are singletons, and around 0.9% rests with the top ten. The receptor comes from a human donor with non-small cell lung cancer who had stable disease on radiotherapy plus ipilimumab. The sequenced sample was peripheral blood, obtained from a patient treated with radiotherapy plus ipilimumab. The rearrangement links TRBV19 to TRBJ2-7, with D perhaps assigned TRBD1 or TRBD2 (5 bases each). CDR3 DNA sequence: TGTGCCAGTAGTACCCCCGGGACCCGCTACGAGCAGTACTTC. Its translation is CASSTPGTRYEQYF. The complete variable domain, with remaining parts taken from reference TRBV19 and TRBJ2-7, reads DGGITQSPKYLFRKEGQNVTLSCEQNLNHDAMYWYRQDPGQGLRLIYYSQIVNDFQKGDIAEGYSVSREKKESFPLTVTSAQKNPTAFYLCASSTPGTRYEQYFGPGTRLTVT.